The rows below give T cell receptor beta chains drawn from one sample of a study of blood T cell repertoires in COVID-19. Libraries were prepared by immunoSEQ multiplex PCR; TCRdb keeps only in-frame clonotypes and omits some of them. The table shows about 250,000 clones, with nearly 90% occurring only once. The sequencing sample was made of peripheral blood. The receptors shown here come from a man between 18 and 35 years old with active or convalescent COVID-19. The CDR3 runs from the conserved cysteine through the conserved F or W. D genes are given only for firm matches. A row's size may be missing; if present it is once, few, many or a size class.

size,D,V,J,CDR3,DNA
.,TRBD2,TRBV4-3,TRBJ2-1,CASSQEGGAGYEQFF,TGCGCCAGCAGCCAAGAAGGAGGAGCGGGATATGAGCAGTTCTTC
.,.,TRBV5-1,TRBJ2-1,CASSRTDSSYNEQFF,TGCGCCAGCAGCCGGACGGACAGCTCCTACAATGAGCAGTTCTTC
once,.,TRBV5-1,TRBJ1-1,CASSLGGDTEAFF,TGCGCCAGCAGTTTAGGAGGGGACACTGAAGCTTTCTTT
.,TRBD1,TRBV2,TRBJ1-1,CATTYRGSTEAFF,TGTGCCACCACCTACAGGGGGAGCACTGAAGCTTTCTTT
.,.,TRBV5-6,TRBJ2-3,CASSLTGQGFTDTQYF,TGTGCCAGCAGCTTGACGGGGCAGGGGTTCACAGATACGCAGTATTTT
few,TRBD2,TRBV6-2/TRBV6-3,TRBJ2-5,CASSYRPRGGETQYF,TGTGCCAGCAGTTACCGTCCGCGGGGGGGCGAGACCCAGTACTTC
few,TRBD1,TRBV5-1,TRBJ1-2,CASSLESGQGVGYTF,TGCGCCAGCAGCTTGGAATCGGGACAGGGGGTTGGCTACACCTTC
once,.,TRBV7-2,TRBJ1-4,CASSLGPIATNEKLFF,TGTGCCAGCAGCTTGGGCCCAATTGCAACTAATGAAAAACTGTTTTTT
.,.,TRBV19,TRBJ1-5,CASRPLGAQPQHF,TGTGCCAGTAGACCACTGGGGGCTCAGCCCCAGCATTTT
.,TRBD1,TRBV7-2,TRBJ1-6,CASSSGTGFNSPLHF,TGTGCCAGCAGCTCAGGGACAGGTTTTAATTCACCCCTCCACTTT
.,.,TRBV19,TRBJ2-3,CASSGGGDADTQYF,TGTGCCAGTAGTGGAGGCGGGGACGCAGATACGCAGTATTTT
.,TRBD2,TRBV10-3,TRBJ2-1,CAISGSLRTSGGDYNGQFF,TGTGCCATCAGTGGATCACTAAGGACTAGCGGGGGGGATTACAATGGGCAGTTCTTC
.,TRBD1,TRBV6-2/TRBV6-3,TRBJ2-3,CASSYRDRGFTDTQYF,TGTGCCAGCAGTTATCGGGACAGGGGATTCACAGATACGCAGTATTTT
.,TRBD1,TRBV7-2,TRBJ1-2,CASSPGQGEGYTF,TGTGCCAGCAGCCCCGGACAGGGTGAAGGCTACACCTTC
.,TRBD2,TRBV28,TRBJ2-5,CASTPWASGTQETQYF,TGTGCCAGCACCCCGTGGGCTAGCGGGACCCAAGAGACCCAGTACTTC